Presented here are 27 T cell receptor beta chains from one specimen sequenced in a study of blood T cell repertoires in COVID-19. Assay used: immunoSEQ multiplex PCR; TCRdb lists only in-frame clones, some missing. The sample lists 55,000 to 70,000 clones; around 81% were seen once. Sequenced input: peripheral blood. Receptors originate from a woman at least 80 years old with acute or convalescent COVID-19.

The genes are TRBV7-8 and TRBJ1-3; D gene unclear. The V end lost 5 bases, the J end lost 3 bases, and 8 bases lay between the germline ends. The length of the CDR3 is 13 residues. The germline gives CDR1 SGHVS, CDR2 FQNEAQ. This CDR3 reads CASSPGRGNTIYF. The CDR3 DNA reads as TGTGCCAGCAGCCCCGGTCGTGGAAACACCATATATTTT.

The chain joins TRBV6-5 to TRBJ2-1; D might be TRBD1 (6 bases). The V gene's germline CDR1 is MNHEY and CDR2 SVGAGI. V lost 5 bases and J 1 base, leaving 12 bases between the germline ends. The CDR3 length is 15 residues. This chain's CDR3 is CASSTTGLSYNEQFF. For the CDR3, the DNA is TGTGCCAGCAGTACAACAGGGCTTTCCTACAATGAGCAGTTCTTC.

In regard to this clone: In the same sample, other DNA sequences code for this CDR3. This sequence joins TRBV5-1 and TRBJ1-2; 9 bases match TRBD1. The CDR3 extends over 15 amino acids. In germline, CDR1 is SGHRS, CDR2 YFSETQ. Germline trimming cut 5 bases from V and 2 bases from J; bases unmatched to any gene: 7. DNA for the CDR3: TGCGCCAGCAGTTCGGGACAGGGAGTCAACTATGGCTACACCTTC. As protein: CASSSGQGVNYGYTF.

The V and J genes are TRBV5-1 and TRBJ2-1; 9 bases are a match to TRBD2. The germline V gene has CDR1 SGHRS and CDR2 YFSETQ. CDR3 length: 15 amino acids. Trimming took 1 base from V and 3 from J; bases not matched to a gene: 2. In DNA, the CDR3 is TGCGCCAGCAGCTTGCCTAGCGGGAACTACAATGAGCAGTTCTTC. Residues: CASSLPSGNYNEQFF.

This chain links TRBV29-1 with TRBJ2-7; 9 bases are shared with TRBD1. V gave up 7 bases and J gave up 7 bases; unmatched junction bases: 17. The CDR3 has 15 residues. Germline V gene lookup returns CDR1 SQVTM and CDR2 ANQGSEA. The CDR3 region has the DNA TGCAGCGCTGTAGGGGGCGGACAGGGGATGTTAGAGCAGTACTTC. This encodes CSAVGGGQGMLEQYF.

The genes are TRBV28 and TRBJ2-2, with a tentative D call TRBD2 (6 bases). Looked up from germline, CDR1 is MDHEN and CDR2 is SYDVKM. This CDR3 spans 15 amino acids. Trimming pared 3 bases from V and 3 bases from J, leaving 11 bases between. The CDR3 reads CASSLGGIYTGELFF. CDR3 DNA sequence: TGTGCCAGCAGTTTGGGAGGCATCTACACCGGGGAGCTGTTTTTT.

The chain joins TRBV6-6 to TRBJ1-3, with 11 bases identical to TRBD1. Germline V gene data show CDR1 as MNHNY and CDR2 as SVGAGI (reference sequence). The CDR3 runs to 19 residues. Germline trimming cut 5 bases from V and 0 bases from J; bases unmatched to any gene: 12. CDR3 nucleotide sequence: TGTGCCAGCAGTCTTCTGCTGACCGGGACAGGGGGCTCTGGAAACACCATATATTTT. This gives the protein CASSLLLTGTGGSGNTIYF.

This chain links TRBV5-1 with TRBJ2-7; 9 nucleotides line up with TRBD2. Unmatched junction bases numbered 4, after V lost 6 bases and J lost 0 bases. This CDR3 comprises 14 residues. The V gene's germline CDR1 is SGHRS and CDR2 YFSETQ. CDR3 sequence reads: CASTEREVSYEQYF. The CDR3 region has the DNA TGCGCCAGCACGGAGCGGGAGGTCTCCTACGAGCAGTACTTC.

The chain employs TRBV29-1 and TRBJ2-1, with 9 bases matching TRBD2. The CDR3 contains 16 residues. After removal of 4 bases from V and 1 base from J, the junction contained 8 bases not matched to a gene. In germline, CDR1 is SQVTM, CDR2 ANQGSEA. The CDR3 nucleotides are TGCAGCGTTGTTCTAGCGGGATTCTCTTCCTACAATGAGCAGTTCTTC. This codes for CSVVLAGFSSYNEQFF.

The chain employs TRBV7-9 and TRBJ1-6, with 7 bases fitting TRBD1. J gave up 7 bases and V 5 bases, and 5 bases lay outside the gene matches. The CDR3 is 14 amino acids. Germline V gives CDR1 SEHNR, CDR2 FQNEAQ (reference sequence). DNA for the CDR3: TGTGCCAGCAGCAAGAGACAGGGAAATTCACCCCTCCACTTT. This codes for CASSKRQGNSPLHF.

This rearrangement joins TRBV2 to TRBJ1-2, with D tentatively TRBD1 (6 bases). The CDR3 is 15 amino acids. Germline V gene data show CDR1 as SNHLY and CDR2 as FYNNEI. With 6 bases removed from V and 5 bases from J, the gap between germline ends came to 19 bases. Here the CDR3 reads CASSHDRQQEYGYTF. The DNA for the CDR3 is TGTGCCAGCAGCCATGACAGGCAGCAGGAGTATGGCTACACCTTC.

The chain links TRBV6-2 or TRBV6-3 to TRBJ2-3; 15 bases map to TRBD2. Trimming cost V 2 bases and J 4 bases; bases outside gene matches: 10. The CDR3 spans 19 residues. Germline-derived CDR1 and CDR2 are MNHEY and SVGEGT. DNA for the CDR3: TGTGCCAGCAGTTACACGCCGGGACTAGCGGGAGGTATGGCAGATACGCAGTATTTT. It is translated as CASSYTPGLAGGMADTQYF.

The rearrangement uses TRBV7-2 and TRBJ1-2; TRBD1 matches at 7 bases. The CDR3 extends over 14 amino acids. Trimming cost V 5 bases and J 0 bases; bases outside gene matches: 3. Germline V gene data show CDR1 as SGHTA and CDR2 as FQGNSA. CDR3 DNA: TGTGCCAGCAGCCCAGGGACAGCTAACTATGGCTACACCTTC. Protein product: CASSPGTANYGYTF.

The chain employs TRBV19 and TRBJ1-5, with D uncertain. CDR3 length equals 19 residues. CDR1 and CDR2 from the germline V gene are LNHDA and SQIVND (reference sequence). Trimming removed 7 bases at V and 0 bases at J, with 25 bases between. The CDR3 coding sequence is TGTGCCAGTAAGAAGGAGCCGATCTCGAAGACTTATAGCAATCAGCCCCAGCATTTT. This gives the protein CASKKEPISKTYSNQPQHF.

This clone was found a few times. The chain carries TRBV2 and TRBJ1-4; 9 nucleotides align to TRBD1. The CDR3 runs 16 residues. Trimming took 4 bases from V and 7 from J; bases not matched to a gene: 10. Germline CDR1 SNHLY, CDR2 FYNNEI. This CDR3 reads CASSVGTGNWVEKLFF. DNA for the CDR3: TGTGCCAGCAGTGTGGGGACAGGGAATTGGGTTGAAAAACTGTTTTTT.

This CDR3 reads CASKPRRGETGELFF. The CDR3 nucleotides are TGTGCCAGCAAACCTAGGCGGGGAGAGACCGGGGAGCTGTTTTTT. This sequence joins TRBV6-5 and TRBJ2-2; possibly TRBD2 for D (6 bases). CDR3 length: 15 amino acids. The ends were cut back, 7 bases at V and 5 bases at J, with 17 bases in the middle. Germline V lookup: CDR1 MNHEY, CDR2 SVGAGI.

This clone showed up just a few times. The rearrangement links TRBV27 to TRBJ1-3; D not certain. With 0 bases removed from V and 2 bases from J, the gap between germline ends came to 11 bases. The CDR3 is 16 residues long. The germline V gene encodes CDR1 MNHEY and CDR2 SMNVEV (reference sequence). The CDR3 is CASSLSAPRPGNTIYF. The DNA for the CDR3 is TGTGCCAGCAGTTTATCGGCCCCGCGGCCTGGAAACACCATATATTTT.

This rearrangement joins TRBV4-2 to TRBJ2-7, with D uncertain. CDR1 LGHNA and CDR2 YNFKEQ come from the germline V gene. Trimming stripped 1 base from V and 6 bases from J, with 16 bases between. The CDR3 is made up of 15 amino acids. The CDR3 region is CASSQVIQGSGEQYF. CDR3 in DNA: TGTGCCAGCAGCCAAGTCATCCAAGGATCGGGCGAGCAGTACTTC.

The chain carries TRBV19 and TRBJ2-7; 14 bases fit TRBD2. CDR1 and CDR2 from the germline V gene are LNHDA and SQIVND (reference sequence). The CDR3 spans 15 residues. V shed 5 bases and J 9 bases; nucleotides not matched to a gene: 9. CDR3 sequence (DNA): TGTGCCAGTAGTCCCGGGACTAGCGGGAGTTTCTGGCAGTACTTC. It is translated as CASSPGTSGSFWQYF.

V gene TRBV6-5 combines with J gene TRBJ1-5; a possible D gene is TRBD1 (5 bases). The length of the CDR3 is 13 residues. From germline, CDR1 is MNHEY and CDR2 SVGAGI. Trimming shortened V by 5 bases and J by 6 bases, and 11 bases separated the two germline ends. The CDR3 spells CASSPRQTQPQHF. In DNA, the CDR3 is TGTGCCAGCAGTCCAAGACAGACTCAGCCCCAGCATTTT.

The chain recombines TRBV28 with TRBJ2-7, with 7 positions matching TRBD2. Germline CDR1 reads MDHEN; CDR2 reads SYDVKM. The ends lost 8 bases at V and 9 bases at J; junction bases unmatched: 10. CDR3 length: 12 amino acids. The CDR3 sequence is CASGGSGVGQYF. CDR3 nucleotide sequence: TGTGCCAGCGGCGGGAGTGGGGTGGGGCAGTACTTC.

The chain has TRBV3-1 (or the pseudogene TRBV3-2) and TRBJ1-2; D is ambiguous. The CDR3 consists of 14 residues. Germline V gives CDR1 LGHDT, CDR2 YNNKEL (reference sequence). The ends were cut back, 0 bases at V and 4 bases at J, with 9 bases in the middle. The CDR3 DNA follows: TGTGCCAGCAGCCAAGATGAACAGTCCTATGGCTACACCTTC. This translates into CASSQDEQSYGYTF.

V usage is TRBV6-5 and J usage is TRBJ1-2, with a possible D match to TRBD1 (6 bases). This CDR3 has 13 residues. Per germline, CDR1 MNHEY and CDR2 SVGAGI. V was clipped by 7 bases and J by 6 bases, with 15 bases between them. CDR3 sequence reads: CASMRGQNDGYTF. As DNA, the CDR3 is TGTGCCAGCATGAGAGGACAGAATGATGGCTACACCTTC.

This rearrangement joins TRBV5-1 to TRBJ2-2; D is possibly TRBD2 (7 bases). V lost 4 bases, J lost 3 bases, and 13 bases lay in between. The CDR3 runs to 15 residues. Germline V gene data show CDR1 as SGHRS and CDR2 as YFSETQ. The CDR3 nucleotides read TGCGCCAGCAGCCGGGGGGACACCGACACCGGGGAGCTGTTTTTT. Translating gives CASSRGDTDTGELFF. The variable domain in full, completed from reference TRBV5-1 and TRBJ2-2, reads KAGVTQTPRYLIKTRGQQVTLSCSPISGHRSVSWYQQTPGQGLQFLFEYFSETQRNKGNFPGRFSGRQFSNSRSEMNVSTLELGDSALYLCASSRGDTDTGELFFGEGSRLTVL.

The chain employs TRBV28 and TRBJ1-2; D not resolved. Germline V gene data show CDR1 as MDHEN and CDR2 as SYDVKM. V lost 3 bases and J 8 bases, leaving 10 bases between the germline ends. This CDR3 has 12 residues. The CDR3 loop reads CASSLNERGYTF. DNA for the CDR3: TGTGCCAGCAGTTTGAACGAGCGGGGCTACACCTTC.

The rearrangement uses TRBV6-5 and TRBJ2-3; D remains ambiguous. From germline, CDR1 is MNHEY and CDR2 SVGAGI. There are 15 residues in the CDR3. With 2 bases removed from V and 1 base from J, the gap between germline ends came to 10 bases. CDR3 region: CASSYIWQGTDTQYF. CDR3 DNA: TGTGCCAGCAGTTACATCTGGCAGGGCACAGATACGCAGTATTTT.

CDR3 amino acids: CASSLGLAGNTDTQYF. The CDR3 DNA reads as TGCGCCAGCAGCTTAGGACTAGCGGGAAACACAGATACGCAGTATTTT. The V and J genes are TRBV5-1 and TRBJ2-3; 12 positions agree with TRBD2. V gave up 2 bases and J gave up 2 bases; unmatched junction bases: 3. The V gene's germline CDR1 is SGHRS and CDR2 YFSETQ. This CDR3 has 16 amino acids.